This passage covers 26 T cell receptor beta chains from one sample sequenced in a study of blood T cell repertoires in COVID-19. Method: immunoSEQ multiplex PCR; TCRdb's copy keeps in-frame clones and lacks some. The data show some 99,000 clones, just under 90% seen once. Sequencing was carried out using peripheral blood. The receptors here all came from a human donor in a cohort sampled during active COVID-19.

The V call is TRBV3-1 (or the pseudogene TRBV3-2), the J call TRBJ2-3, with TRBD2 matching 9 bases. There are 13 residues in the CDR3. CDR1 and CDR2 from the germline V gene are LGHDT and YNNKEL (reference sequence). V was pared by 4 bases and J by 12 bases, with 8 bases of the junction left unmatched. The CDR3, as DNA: TGTGCCAGCAGCCTGACGGGACTAGCAAGTCAGTATTTT. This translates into CASSLTGLASQYF.

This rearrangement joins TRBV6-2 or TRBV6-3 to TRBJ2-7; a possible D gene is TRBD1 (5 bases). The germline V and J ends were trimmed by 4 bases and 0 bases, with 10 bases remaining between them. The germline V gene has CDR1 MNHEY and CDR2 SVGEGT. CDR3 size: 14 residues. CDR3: CASSWGRSSYEQYF. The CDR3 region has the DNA TGTGCCAGCAGTTGGGGCAGATCCTCCTACGAGCAGTACTTC.

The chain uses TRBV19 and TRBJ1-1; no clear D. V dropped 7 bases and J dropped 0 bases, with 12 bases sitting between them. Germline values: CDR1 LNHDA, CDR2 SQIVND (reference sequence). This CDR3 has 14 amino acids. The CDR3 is CASTEELVNTEAFF. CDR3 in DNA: TGTGCCAGTACTGAGGAGTTGGTGAACACTGAAGCTTTCTTT.

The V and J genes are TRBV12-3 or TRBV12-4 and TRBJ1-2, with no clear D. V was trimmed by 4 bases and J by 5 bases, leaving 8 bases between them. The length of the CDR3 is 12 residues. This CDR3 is CASSSVGYGYTF. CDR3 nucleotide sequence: TGTGCCAGCAGTTCGGTCGGTTATGGCTACACCTTC.

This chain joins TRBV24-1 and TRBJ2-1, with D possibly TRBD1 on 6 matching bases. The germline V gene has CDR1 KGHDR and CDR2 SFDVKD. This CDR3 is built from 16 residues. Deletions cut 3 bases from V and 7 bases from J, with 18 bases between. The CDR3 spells CATSDPTLTGPNEQFF. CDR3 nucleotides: TGTGCCACCAGTGATCCGACACTGACAGGACCTAATGAGCAGTTCTTC.

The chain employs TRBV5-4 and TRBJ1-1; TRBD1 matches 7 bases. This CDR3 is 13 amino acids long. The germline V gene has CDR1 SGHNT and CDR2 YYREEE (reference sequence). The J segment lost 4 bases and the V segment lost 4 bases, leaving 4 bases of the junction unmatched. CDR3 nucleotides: TGTGCCAGCAGCCTATCAGGGGGCACTGAAGCTTTCTTT. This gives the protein CASSLSGGTEAFF.

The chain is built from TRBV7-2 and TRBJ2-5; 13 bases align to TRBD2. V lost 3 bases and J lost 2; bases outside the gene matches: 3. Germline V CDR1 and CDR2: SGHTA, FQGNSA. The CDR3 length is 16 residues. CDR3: CASSFALAGGQETQYF. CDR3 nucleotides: TGTGCCAGCAGCTTCGCACTAGCGGGGGGGCAAGAGACCCAGTACTTC.

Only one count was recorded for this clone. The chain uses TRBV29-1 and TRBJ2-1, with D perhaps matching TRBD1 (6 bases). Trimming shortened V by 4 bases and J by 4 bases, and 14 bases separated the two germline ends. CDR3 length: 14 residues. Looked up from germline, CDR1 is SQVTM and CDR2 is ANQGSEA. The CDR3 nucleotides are TGCAGCGTTGTCACAGGGCGGAAGTACAATGAGCAGTTCTTC. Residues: CSVVTGRKYNEQFF.

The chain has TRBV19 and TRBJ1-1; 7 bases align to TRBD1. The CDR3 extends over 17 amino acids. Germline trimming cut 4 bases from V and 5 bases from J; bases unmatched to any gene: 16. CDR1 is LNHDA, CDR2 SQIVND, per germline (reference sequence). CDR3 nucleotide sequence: TGTGCCAGTAGTAAGTCCGGGACAGTCCAAAGGGGGACTGAAGCTTTCTTT. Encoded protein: CASSKSGTVQRGTEAFF.

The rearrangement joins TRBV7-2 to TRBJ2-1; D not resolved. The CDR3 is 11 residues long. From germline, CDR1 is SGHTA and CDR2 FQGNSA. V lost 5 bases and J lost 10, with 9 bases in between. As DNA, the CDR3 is TGTGCCAGCAGCCTTTACTCCGAGCAGTTCTTC. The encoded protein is CASSLYSEQFF.

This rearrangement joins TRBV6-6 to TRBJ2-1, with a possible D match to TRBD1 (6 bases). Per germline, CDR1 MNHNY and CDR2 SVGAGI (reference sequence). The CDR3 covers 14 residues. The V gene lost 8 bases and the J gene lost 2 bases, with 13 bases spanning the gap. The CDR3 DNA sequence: TGTGCCAGCTGTGGGGGCCCCCCCTACAATGAGCAGTTCTTC. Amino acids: CASCGGPPYNEQFF.

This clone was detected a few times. CDR3 sequence (DNA): TGTGCCAGCAATCGACAGGGCTACAATGAGCAGTTCTTC. Its protein is CASNRQGYNEQFF. The chain links TRBV2 to TRBJ2-1; TRBD1 matches at 7 bases. V lost 7 bases and J lost 3; bases outside the gene matches: 3. Germline CDR1 is SNHLY and CDR2 is FYNNEI. CDR3 length equals 13 residues.

CDR3 nucleotide sequence: TGTGCCAGCAGCGGAGCGCATTCACCCCTCCACTTT. Translating gives CASSGAHSPLHF. J is TRBJ1-6 and V is TRBV9; the D is unclear. Germline V lookup: CDR1 SGDLS, CDR2 YYNGEE. The CDR3 length is 12 residues. Trimming took 3 bases from V and 8 from J, leaving 6 bases between them.

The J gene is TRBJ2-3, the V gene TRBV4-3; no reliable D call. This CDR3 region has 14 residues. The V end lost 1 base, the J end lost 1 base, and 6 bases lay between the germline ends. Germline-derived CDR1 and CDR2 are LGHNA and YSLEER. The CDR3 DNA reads TGCGCCAGCAGCCAAGCCCAGGGCACAGATACGCAGTATTTT. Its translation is CASSQAQGTDTQYF.

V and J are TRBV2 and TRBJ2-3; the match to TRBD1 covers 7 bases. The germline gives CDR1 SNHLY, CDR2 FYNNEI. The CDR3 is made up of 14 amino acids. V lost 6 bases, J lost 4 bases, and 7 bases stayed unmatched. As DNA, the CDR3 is TGTGCCAGCAGACAGGGGACCCTCCCAGATACGCAGTATTTT. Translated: CASRQGTLPDTQYF. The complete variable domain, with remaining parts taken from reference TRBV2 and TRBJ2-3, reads EPEVTQTPSHQVTQMGQEVILRCVPISNHLYFYWYRQILGQKVEFLVSFYNNEISEKSEIFDDQFSVERPDGSNFTLKIRSTKLEDSAMYFCASRQGTLPDTQYFGPGTRLTVL.

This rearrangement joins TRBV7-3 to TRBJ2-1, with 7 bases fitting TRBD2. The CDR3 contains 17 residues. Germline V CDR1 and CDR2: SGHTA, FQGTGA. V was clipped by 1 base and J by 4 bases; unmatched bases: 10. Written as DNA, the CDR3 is TGTGCCAGCAGCTTAAGCCCCAGCGGGATAGGGTACAATGAGCAGTTCTTC. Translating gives CASSLSPSGIGYNEQFF.

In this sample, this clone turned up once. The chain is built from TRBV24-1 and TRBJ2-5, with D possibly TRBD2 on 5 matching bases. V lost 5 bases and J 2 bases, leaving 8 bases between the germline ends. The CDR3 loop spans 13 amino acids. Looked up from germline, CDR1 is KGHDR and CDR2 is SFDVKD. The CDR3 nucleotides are TGTGCCACCAGTGCCCGAGGGCAAGAGACCCAGTACTTC. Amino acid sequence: CATSARGQETQYF.

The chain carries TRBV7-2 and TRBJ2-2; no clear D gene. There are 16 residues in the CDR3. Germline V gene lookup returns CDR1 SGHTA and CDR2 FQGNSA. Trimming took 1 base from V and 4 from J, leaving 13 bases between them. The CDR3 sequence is CASSLVAVSRTGELFF. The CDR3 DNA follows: TGTGCCAGCAGCTTAGTGGCGGTCTCTCGCACCGGGGAGCTGTTTTTT.

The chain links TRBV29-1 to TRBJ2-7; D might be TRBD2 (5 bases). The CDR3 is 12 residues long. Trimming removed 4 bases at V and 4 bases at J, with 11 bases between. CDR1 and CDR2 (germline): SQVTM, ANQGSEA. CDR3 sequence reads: CSVGTSTYEQYF. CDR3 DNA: TGCAGCGTTGGGACTTCTACTTACGAGCAGTACTTC.

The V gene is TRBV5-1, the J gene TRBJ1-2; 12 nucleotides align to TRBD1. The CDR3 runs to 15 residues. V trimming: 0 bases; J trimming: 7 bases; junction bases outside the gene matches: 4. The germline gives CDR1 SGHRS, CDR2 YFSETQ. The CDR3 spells CASSLGGQGAVGYTF. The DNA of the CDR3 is TGCGCCAGCAGCTTGGGGGGACAGGGGGCCGTTGGCTACACCTTC.

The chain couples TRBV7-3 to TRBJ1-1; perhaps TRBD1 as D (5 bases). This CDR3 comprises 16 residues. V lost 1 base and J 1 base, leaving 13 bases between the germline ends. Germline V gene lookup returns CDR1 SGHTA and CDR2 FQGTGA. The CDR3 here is CASSLMPGVENTEAFF. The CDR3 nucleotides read TGTGCCAGCAGCTTAATGCCGGGGGTGGAGAACACTGAAGCTTTCTTT.

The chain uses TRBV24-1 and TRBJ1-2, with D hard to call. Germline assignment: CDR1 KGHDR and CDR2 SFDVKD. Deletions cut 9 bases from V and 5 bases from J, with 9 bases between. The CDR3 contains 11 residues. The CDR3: CATGQLYGYTF. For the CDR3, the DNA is TGTGCCACCGGGCAGTTATATGGCTACACCTTC.

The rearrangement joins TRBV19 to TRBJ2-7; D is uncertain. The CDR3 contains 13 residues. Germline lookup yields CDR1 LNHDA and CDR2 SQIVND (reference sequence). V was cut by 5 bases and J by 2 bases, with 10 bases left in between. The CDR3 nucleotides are TGTGCCAGTAGTCCCTCCCTAACCTACGAGCAGTACTTC. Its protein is CASSPSLTYEQYF. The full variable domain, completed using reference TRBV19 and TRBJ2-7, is DGGITQSPKYLFRKEGQNVTLSCEQNLNHDAMYWYRQDPGQGLRLIYYSQIVNDFQKGDIAEGYSVSREKKESFPLTVTSAQKNPTAFYLCASSPSLTYEQYFGPGTRLTVT.

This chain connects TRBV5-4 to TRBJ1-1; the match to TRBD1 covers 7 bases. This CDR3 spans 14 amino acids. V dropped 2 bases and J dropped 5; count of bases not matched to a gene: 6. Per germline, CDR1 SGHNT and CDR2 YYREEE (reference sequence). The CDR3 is CASSLVPTGTEAFF. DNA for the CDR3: TGTGCCAGCAGCTTAGTTCCGACAGGGACTGAAGCTTTCTTT.

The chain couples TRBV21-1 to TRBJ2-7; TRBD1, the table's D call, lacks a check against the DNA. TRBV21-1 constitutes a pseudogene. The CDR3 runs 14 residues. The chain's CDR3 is CASSIGQGVYEQYF. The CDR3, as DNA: TGTGCCAGCAGTATAGGTCAGGGGGTCTACGAGCAGTACTTC.

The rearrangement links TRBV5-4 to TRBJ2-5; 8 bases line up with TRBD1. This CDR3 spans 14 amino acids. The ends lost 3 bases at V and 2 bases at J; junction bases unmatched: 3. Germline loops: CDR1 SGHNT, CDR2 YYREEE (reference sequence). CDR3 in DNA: TGTGCCAGCAGCTCGCGACAGGGGCAAGAGACCCAGTACTTC. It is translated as CASSSRQGQETQYF.